This paragraph covers one TCR beta chain sequence. This CDR3 is also generated by other DNA sequences in the sample. Source study methods: By means of reference gene primer amplification, nucleated cell counts were estimated. The data were produced by immunoSEQ multiplex PCR, yet TCRdb's version contains in-frame clones alone and is incomplete. That table gives V, J and clone size, and the DNA gave D and trimming. The repertoire consists of about 110,000 clones, with 72% occurring once and the leading ten covering 6% to 8.5%. This entry belongs to a study of blood T cell repertoires in COVID-19. Study-wide context: The United States, Italy and Spain provided the acute and convalescent COVID-19 samples. T cells, B-cell-depleted T cells, or PBMCs supplied cDNA or gDNA.

Sequencing was done on a sample of peripheral blood. This TCR derives from a woman aged 55-70 years with acute or convalescent COVID-19.

The CDR3 sequence: CAWSVRAEAFF. DNA of the CDR3: TGTGCCTGGAGTGTACGGGCTGAAGCTTTCTTT. The genes are TRBV30 and TRBJ1-1, with D hard to call. The V end lost 0 bases, the J end lost 6 bases, and 5 bases lay between the germline ends. Germline V lookup: CDR1 GTSNPN, CDR2 SVGIG (reference sequence). The CDR3 consists of 11 residues.